Here is one TCR beta chain with its context. This specimen belongs to a study of monozygotic twins with inflammatory bowel disease. This CDR3 has 14 amino acids. TCRdb derives one entry per CDR3 protein from the 5' RACE reads, leaving out DNA. The sample table sets out fewer than 550,000 distinct CDR3 sequences. The J gene is TRBJ2-3, the V gene TRBV12-3 or TRBV12-4. The sequencing input was blood. The receptor's source is a human donor with ulcerative colitis or Crohn's disease, or a healthy co-twin of an affected twin (not recorded which). The CDR3 protein is CASSFGQGTDTQYF.